This record concerns one T cell receptor beta chain sequence. Its target is not known. These data are taken from a study of cytomegalovirus exposure and HLA in healthy donors. Study details: An early data release held tens of millions of unique TCRs from HLA-typed donors. General study points: Most of the CMV-associated TCR beta chains (in a later analysis) appeared to be HLA-restricted. DRB1 had the most TCR associations and HLA-C the fewest, a later analysis found, with rates varying by HLA locus.

The PCR made use of 60 Vbeta and 13 Jbeta primers. Produced via immunoSEQ multiplex PCR; TCRdb's table is partial and in-frame only. The sample yields 60,000 to 70,000 clones, about four fifths seen once. In germline, CDR1 is MNHEY, CDR2 SVGAGI. The CDR3 contains 12 residues. V lost 7 bases and J 5 bases, leaving 11 bases between the germline ends. The J gene is TRBJ1-2, the V gene TRBV6-5; tentative D call: TRBD1 (5 bases). Material for sequencing was PBMCs. This receptor was identified in a woman in her 30s in good health and CMV-seronegative. This CDR3 reads CASTDPGYGYTF. The CDR3 region has the DNA TGTGCCAGCACCGATCCAGGGTATGGCTACACCTTC.